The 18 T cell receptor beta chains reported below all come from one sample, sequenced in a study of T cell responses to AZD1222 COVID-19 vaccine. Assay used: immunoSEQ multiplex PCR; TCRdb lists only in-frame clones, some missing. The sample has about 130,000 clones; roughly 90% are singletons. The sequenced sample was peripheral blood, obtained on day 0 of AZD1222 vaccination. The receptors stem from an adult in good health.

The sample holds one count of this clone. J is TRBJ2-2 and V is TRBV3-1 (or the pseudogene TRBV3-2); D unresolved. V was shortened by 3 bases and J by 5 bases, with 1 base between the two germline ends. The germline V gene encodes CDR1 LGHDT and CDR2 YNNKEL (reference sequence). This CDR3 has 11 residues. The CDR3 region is CASSQTGELFF. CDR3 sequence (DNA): TGTGCCAGCAGCCAGACCGGGGAGCTGTTTTTT.

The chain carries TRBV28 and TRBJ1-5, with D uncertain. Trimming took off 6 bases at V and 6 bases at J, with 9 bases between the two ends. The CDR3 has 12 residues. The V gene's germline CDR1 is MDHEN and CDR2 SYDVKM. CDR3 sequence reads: CASRISAQPQHF. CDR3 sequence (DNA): TGTGCCAGCAGAATCTCAGCTCAGCCCCAGCATTTT.

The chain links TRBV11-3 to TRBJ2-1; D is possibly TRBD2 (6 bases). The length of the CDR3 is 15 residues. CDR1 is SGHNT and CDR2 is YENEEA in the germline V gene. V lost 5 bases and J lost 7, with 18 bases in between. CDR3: CASSPGTGSRNEQFF. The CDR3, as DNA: TGTGCCAGCAGCCCAGGGACTGGCTCGAGGAATGAGCAGTTCTTC. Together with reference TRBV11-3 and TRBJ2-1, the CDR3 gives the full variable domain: EAGVVQSPRYKIIEKKQPVAFWCNPISGHNTLYWYLQNLGQGPELLIRYENEEAVDDSQLPKDRFSAERLKGVDSTLKIQPAELGDSAVYLCASSPGTGSRNEQFFGPGTRLTVL.

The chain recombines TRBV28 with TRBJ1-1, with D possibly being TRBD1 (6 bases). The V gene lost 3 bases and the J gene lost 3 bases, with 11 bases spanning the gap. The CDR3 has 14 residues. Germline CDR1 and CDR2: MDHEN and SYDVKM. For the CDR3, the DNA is TGTGCCAGCAGTTTCTGGGGGCCTTACACTGAAGCTTTCTTT. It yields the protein CASSFWGPYTEAFF.

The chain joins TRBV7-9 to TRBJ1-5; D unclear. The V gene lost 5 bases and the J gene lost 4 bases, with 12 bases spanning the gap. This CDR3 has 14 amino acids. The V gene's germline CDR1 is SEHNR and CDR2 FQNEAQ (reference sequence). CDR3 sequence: CASSHKGGNQPQHF. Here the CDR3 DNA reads TGTGCCAGCAGCCACAAGGGCGGGAATCAGCCCCAGCATTTT. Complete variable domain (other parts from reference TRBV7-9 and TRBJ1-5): DTGVSQNPRHKITKRGQNVTFRCDPISEHNRLYWYRQTLGQGPEFLTYFQNEAQLEKSRLLSDRFSAERPKGSFSTLEIQRTEQGDSAMYLCASSHKGGNQPQHFGDGTRLSIL.

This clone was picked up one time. The CDR3 loop reads CASSLGQTPSYEQYF. CDR3 in DNA: TGTGCCAGCAGCTTAGGGCAGACACCGTCCTACGAGCAGTACTTC. This sequence joins TRBV7-9 and TRBJ2-7; unclear D gene. This CDR3 spans 15 amino acids. V dropped 1 base and J dropped 1 base, with 11 bases sitting between them. Germline lookup yields CDR1 SEHNR and CDR2 FQNEAQ (reference sequence).

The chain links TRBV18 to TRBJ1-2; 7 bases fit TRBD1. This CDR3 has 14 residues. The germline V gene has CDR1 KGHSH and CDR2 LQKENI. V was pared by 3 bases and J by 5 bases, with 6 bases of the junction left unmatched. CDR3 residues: CASSPRDRYYGYTF. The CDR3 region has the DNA TGTGCCAGCTCACCCCGGGACAGATATTATGGCTACACCTTC.

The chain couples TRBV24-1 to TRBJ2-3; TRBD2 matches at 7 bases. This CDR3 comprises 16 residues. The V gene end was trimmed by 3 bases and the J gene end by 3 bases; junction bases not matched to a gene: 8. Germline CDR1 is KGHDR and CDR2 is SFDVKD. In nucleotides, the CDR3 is TGTGCCACCAGTGATGGCCGGGGGGAGGGAACAGATACGCAGTATTTT. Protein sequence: CATSDGRGEGTDTQYF.

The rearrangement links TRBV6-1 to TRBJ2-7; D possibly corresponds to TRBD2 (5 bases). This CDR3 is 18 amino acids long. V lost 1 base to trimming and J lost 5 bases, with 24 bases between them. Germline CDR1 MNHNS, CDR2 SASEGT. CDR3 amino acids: CASSEDGFMGSGGNEQYF. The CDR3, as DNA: TGTGCCAGCAGTGAAGATGGTTTTATGGGGTCTGGAGGAAACGAGCAGTACTTC.

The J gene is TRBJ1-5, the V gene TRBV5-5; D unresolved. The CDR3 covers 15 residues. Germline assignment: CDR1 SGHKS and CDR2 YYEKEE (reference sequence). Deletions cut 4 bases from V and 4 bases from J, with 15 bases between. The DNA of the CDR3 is TGTGCCAGCAGCCATGACCGGGATCGGAATCAGCCCCAGCATTTT. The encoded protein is CASSHDRDRNQPQHF.

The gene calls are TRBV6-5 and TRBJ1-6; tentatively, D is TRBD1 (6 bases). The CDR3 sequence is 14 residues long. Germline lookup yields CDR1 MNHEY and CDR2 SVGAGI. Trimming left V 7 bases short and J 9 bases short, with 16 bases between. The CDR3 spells CASKTEQGGSPLHF. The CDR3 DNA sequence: TGTGCCAGCAAAACGGAACAGGGAGGTTCACCCCTCCACTTT.

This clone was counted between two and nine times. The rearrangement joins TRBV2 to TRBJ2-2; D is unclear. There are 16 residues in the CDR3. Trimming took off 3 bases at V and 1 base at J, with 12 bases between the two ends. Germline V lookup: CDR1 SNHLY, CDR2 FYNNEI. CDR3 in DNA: TGTGCCAGCAGTGAGTATGGCGGTTTGAACACCGGGGAGCTGTTTTTT. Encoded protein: CASSEYGGLNTGELFF. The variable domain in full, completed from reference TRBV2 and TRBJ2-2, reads EPEVTQTPSHQVTQMGQEVILRCVPISNHLYFYWYRQILGQKVEFLVSFYNNEISEKSEIFDDQFSVERPDGSNFTLKIRSTKLEDSAMYFCASSEYGGLNTGELFFGEGSRLTVL.

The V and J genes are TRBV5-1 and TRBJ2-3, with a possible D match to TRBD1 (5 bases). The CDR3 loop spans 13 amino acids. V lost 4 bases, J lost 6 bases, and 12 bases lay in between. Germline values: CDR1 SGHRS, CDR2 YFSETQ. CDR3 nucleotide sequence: TGCGCCAGCAGCCCGCCAGGGCGCGATACGCAGTATTTT. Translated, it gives CASSPPGRDTQYF.

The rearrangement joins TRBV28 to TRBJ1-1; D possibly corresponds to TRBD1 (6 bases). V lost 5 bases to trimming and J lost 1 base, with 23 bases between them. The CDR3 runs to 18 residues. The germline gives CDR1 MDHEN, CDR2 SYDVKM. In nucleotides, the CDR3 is TGTGCCAGCAGTCACCGAATACCCAAACCAGGGGAGAACACTGAAGCTTTCTTT. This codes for CASSHRIPKPGENTEAFF.

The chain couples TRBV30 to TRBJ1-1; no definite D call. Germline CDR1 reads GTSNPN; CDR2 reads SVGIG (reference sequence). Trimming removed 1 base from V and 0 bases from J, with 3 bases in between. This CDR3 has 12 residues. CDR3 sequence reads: CAWSGVNTEAFF. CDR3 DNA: TGTGCCTGGAGTGGGGTGAACACTGAAGCTTTCTTT.

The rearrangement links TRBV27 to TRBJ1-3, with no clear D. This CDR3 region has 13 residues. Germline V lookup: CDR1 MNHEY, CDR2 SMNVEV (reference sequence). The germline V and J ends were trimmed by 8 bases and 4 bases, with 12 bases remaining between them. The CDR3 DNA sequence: TGTGCCAGCGGCCCCCATCCGGGAAACACCATATATTTT. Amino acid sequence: CASGPHPGNTIYF.

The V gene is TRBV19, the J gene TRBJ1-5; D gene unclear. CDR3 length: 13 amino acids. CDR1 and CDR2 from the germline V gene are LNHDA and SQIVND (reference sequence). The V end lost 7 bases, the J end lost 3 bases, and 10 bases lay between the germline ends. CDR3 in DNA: TGTGCCAGTAAGGAACAGACCAATCAGCCCCAGCATTTT. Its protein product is CASKEQTNQPQHF.

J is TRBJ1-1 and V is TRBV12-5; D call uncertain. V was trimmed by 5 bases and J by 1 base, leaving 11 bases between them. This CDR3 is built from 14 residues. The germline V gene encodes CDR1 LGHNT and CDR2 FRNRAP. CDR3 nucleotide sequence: TGTGCTAGTGGTATCCTCCGAGGGAACACTGAAGCTTTCTTT. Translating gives CASGILRGNTEAFF.